The sequence of this T cell receptor beta chain was determined in a study of shared clonotypes between healthy human individuals. Turning to the study itself: The study enrolled a couple of women and a few men aged 18 to 49.

Germline V lookup: CDR1 SNHLY, CDR2 FYNNEI. CDR3 size: 15 residues. The V and J ends lost 2 bases and 7 bases, in that order; junction bases with no gene match: 8. This clone was counted once. Its target is unknown. General study findings and limits: Non-shared clonotypes had lower generation probabilities than clonotypes shared by all four sorted-subset donors. The naive CD4 repertoires of a handful of donors were compared, and around 5% of clonotypes were shared.

Replicate PCRs for sorted subsets used roughly 200 ng DNA; this equaled 25,000 to 35,000 T cell genomes. Assay used: immunoSEQ multiplex PCR; TCRdb lists only in-frame clones, some missing. Of more than 2 million clones in the sample, under 97% are singletons; the top ten hold less than 0.15%. The rearrangement links TRBV2 to TRBJ2-1; TRBD2 matches at 7 bases. The source is a young man in good health. Material: naive CD4+ T cells sorted from blood. Subset reported: CD45RA+ positively selected. Here the CDR3 DNA reads TGTGCCAGCAGTGAAAGTCTAGCGGCTGGGAATGAGCAGTTCTTC. Its translation: CASSESLAAGNEQFF.